A selection of T cell receptor beta chains follows, all from one sample in a study of radiotherapy plus CTLA-4 blockade in lung cancer. Some clones are missing from TCRdb's copy, which holds only in-frame ones; the method was immunoSEQ multiplex PCR. The repertoire includes over 100,000 clones, more than 80% of them detected once, and approximately 7% sits in the top ten. The sequences come from peripheral blood, collected from a patient treated with radiotherapy plus ipilimumab. These receptor sequences come from a human donor with non-small cell lung cancer that progressed on radiotherapy plus ipilimumab. Each CDR3 is given with its conserved first and last residue.

>TRBV2
CASNPDPPNTEAFF
>TRBV5-1
CASSSAVGQGRREQYF
>TRBV7-9
CASSFHTSGETQYF
>TRBV29-1
CSVEVGGAGSGELFF
>TRBV7-9
CASSPSRPQLAGEPNEQFF
>TRBV9
CASAGGTSYGYTF
>TRBV6-1
CASSEVGPGAQYF
>TRBV7-9
CASSSPAVQETQYF
>TRBV10-3
CAISEGTGVGAKNIQYF
>TRBV19
CASNRGGLSYNEQFF
>TRBV19
CASSAGGVSSYEQYF
>TRBV18
CASSPNTGRYEQYF
>TRBV19
CASNPTPGTGELFF
>TRBV9
CASSVDPRGRWTEAFF
>TRBV7-2
CASSLWQGPYNEQFF
>TRBV5-1
CASSRSIAGGGWNEQFF
>TRBV27
CASSPRRASYQPQHF
>TRBV2
CASTSGLMSGELFF
>TRBV5-1
CASSNADTQYF
>TRBV4-1
CASSQAQGVGYGYTF
>TRBV29-1
CSVWTGGLNTEAFF
>TRBV2
CASSGGSQPQHF
>TRBV6-6
CASSYSRGEETQYF
>TRBV5-1
CASSPFPPGPGADTEAFF
>TRBV4-1
CASSQGELGNTIYF
>TRBV27
CASSLGGTIGLEQYF
>TRBV2
CASSEQSSNQPQHF
>TRBV21-1
CASLPGTSYGYTF
>TRBV2
CASSARGGDDGYTF
>TRBV7-9
CASSPSSETQYF
>TRBV18
CASSHQDRGRNQPQHF
>TRBV2
CASSEGDRGNQPQHF
>TRBV6-1
CASTKLDLSGNTIYF
>TRBV5-1
CASSGYQETQYF
>TRBV7-2
CASSSSGKGLHEQYF
>TRBV6-1
CASRIYEGTGELFF
>TRBV6-1
CASSPFVNTEAFF
>TRBV5-4
CASSWGTTANTEAFF
>TRBV7-2
CASSILANTQYF
>TRBV19
CASSIGARRQQQETQYF
>TRBV5-1
CASSLEVGGSTQYF
>TRBV10-2
CASSESGGQPQHF
>TRBV11-2
CASSHPGTGEAYEQYF
>TRBV19
CASSPSERYEQYF
>TRBV10-1
CASIKGASVYEQFF
>TRBV6-6
CASSYSFGAGREQFF
>TRBV18
CASSPINQETQYF
>TRBV5-1
CASTPAAGSKETQYF
>TRBV11-3
CASSLGQGRPGELFF
>TRBV6-1
CASRATGDTEAFF
>TRBV2
CASTRTGGLASGNTIYF
>TRBV2
CASSERGAAEAFF